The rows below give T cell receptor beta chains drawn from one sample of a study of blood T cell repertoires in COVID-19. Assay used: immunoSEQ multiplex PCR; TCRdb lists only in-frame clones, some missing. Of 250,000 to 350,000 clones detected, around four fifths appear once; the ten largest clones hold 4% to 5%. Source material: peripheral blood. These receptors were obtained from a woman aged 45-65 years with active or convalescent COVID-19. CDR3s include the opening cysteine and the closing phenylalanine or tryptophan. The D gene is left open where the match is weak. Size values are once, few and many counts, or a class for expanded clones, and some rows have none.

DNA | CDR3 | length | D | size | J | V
TGTGCCAGCAGCTCTAGAGGCCAGCTAGCGCCGGCGGGGGAGCAGTTCTTC | CASSSRGQLAPAGEQFF | 17 | - | once | TRBJ2-1 | TRBV13
TGTGCCAGCAGTTTCCTCGGCACCGGGGAGCTGTTTTTT | CASSFLGTGELFF | 13 | - | - | TRBJ2-2 | TRBV12-3/TRBV12-4
TGTGCCAGCAGCGGGGGACAGGGAGCTAACTATGGCTACACCTTC | CASSGGQGANYGYTF | 15 | TRBD1 | - | TRBJ1-2 | TRBV5-4
TGTGCCAGCAGTCCCCGGTTTATAGCGGGAGGAACGCACAATGAGCAGTTCTTC | CASSPRFIAGGTHNEQFF | 18 | TRBD2 | - | TRBJ2-1 | TRBV6-6
TGTGCCACCAGTGCGACAGGGCCCATAGAGACCCAGTACTTC | CATSATGPIETQYF | 14 | TRBD1 | - | TRBJ2-5 | TRBV24-1
TGTGCCAGCAGTGGACAGGCTAATCAGCCCCAGCATTTT | CASSGQANQPQHF | 13 | - | - | TRBJ1-5 | TRBV2
TGTGCCAGCAGCCCTTCAGGGGGCCTCAACTATGGCTACACCTTC | CASSPSGGLNYGYTF | 15 | TRBD1 | - | TRBJ1-2 | TRBV3-1/TRBV3-2
TGTGCCAGCAGTGAAGCTACAGGGAACACTGAAGCTTTCTTT | CASSEATGNTEAFF | 14 | - | - | TRBJ1-1 | TRBV2
TGCGCCAGCAGCTTGGCCCCAAGCGGCCTTACGAACACTGAAGCTTTCTTT | CASSLAPSGLTNTEAFF | 17 | - | - | TRBJ1-1 | TRBV5-1
TGTGCCAGTGGGGAGGGGAATCGGGAGACCCAGTACTTC | CASGEGNRETQYF | 13 | TRBD2 | - | TRBJ2-5 | TRBV7-9
TGTGCCAGCAGTTTAGCCCCTTTGTATGGCTACACCTTC | CASSLAPLYGYTF | 13 | - | - | TRBJ1-2 | TRBV12-3/TRBV12-4
TGTGCCAGTAGTATTCAAGTTGGTGAGAATTCACCCCTCCACTTT | CASSIQVGENSPLHF | 15 | - | - | TRBJ1-6 | TRBV19
TGCAGTGCTAGTTCGGGTCAGGGCGGTCAGCCCCAGCATTTT | CSASSGQGGQPQHF | 14 | - | - | TRBJ1-5 | TRBV20-1
TGCGCCAGCAGCCCGACAGAAAACACTGAAGCTTTCTTT | CASSPTENTEAFF | 13 | - | - | TRBJ1-1 | TRBV10-1
TGTGCCAGCAGCTGGGGGCGGGGGGTGAACACTGAAGCTTTCTTT | CASSWGRGVNTEAFF | 15 | - | few | TRBJ1-1 | TRBV7-8
TGTGCCAGCAGCGTAGGTCCCCATTCTAATAATTCACCCCTCCACTTT | CASSVGPHSNNSPLHF | 16 | - | - | TRBJ1-6 | TRBV9
TGTGCCAGTAGTATCGCCCTAGGACAGGGCTATGGCTACACCTTC | CASSIALGQGYGYTF | 15 | TRBD1 | - | TRBJ1-2 | TRBV19
TGTGCCAGCAGCCAAGGGACAGGGGGCTCCTACGAGCAGTACTTC | CASSQGTGGSYEQYF | 15 | TRBD1 | once | TRBJ2-7 | TRBV4-2
TGTGCCAGCAGCTTAGGGGGTTTAGCGGGGAGGTACAATGAGCAGTTCTTC | CASSLGGLAGRYNEQFF | 17 | TRBD2 | - | TRBJ2-1 | TRBV7-9
TGTGCCAGCAGCCTCCCGGGACAGGGAATAGGTGGCTACACCTTC | CASSLPGQGIGGYTF | 15 | TRBD1 | - | TRBJ1-2 | TRBV3-1/TRBV3-2
TGTGCCAGCAGCGTAGACTCAGGGAGGGCCGAGCAGTACTTC | CASSVDSGRAEQYF | 14 | TRBD2 | - | TRBJ2-7 | TRBV9
TGTGCCAGCAGCCAAGGCAGGAAGACCCAGTACTTC | CASSQGRKTQYF | 12 | - | - | TRBJ2-5 | TRBV3-1/TRBV3-2
TGTGCCAGCTCAACCCCTTCTACCTACGAGCAGTACTTC | CASSTPSTYEQYF | 13 | - | - | TRBJ2-7 | TRBV6-5
TGTGCCAGCAGTTTACCGACAGGGGTTGGCTATGGCTACACCTTC | CASSLPTGVGYGYTF | 15 | TRBD1 | - | TRBJ1-2 | TRBV28
TGCAGCGTTGAAGGCAGATTCACAGATACGCAGTATTTT | CSVEGRFTDTQYF | 13 | - | - | TRBJ2-3 | TRBV29-1
TGTGCCAGCAGCTCTAGCGGGAGGAACACCGGGGAGCTGTTTTTT | CASSSSGRNTGELFF | 15 | TRBD2 | - | TRBJ2-2 | TRBV3-1/TRBV3-2
TGTGCCAGTAGTATGGCACGGGGAAACACTGAAGCTTTCTTT | CASSMARGNTEAFF | 14 | - | - | TRBJ1-1 | TRBV19
TGTGCCAGCAGCCGAATTAGAACTGATTCACCCCTCCACTTT | CASSRIRTDSPLHF | 14 | - | - | TRBJ1-6 | TRBV5-6
TGCGCCAGCAGCTTGAATTGGGGCGGCGGCAGGGGGAAGTCCGGGGAGCTGTTTTTT | CASSLNWGGGRGKSGELFF | 19 | TRBD1 | - | TRBJ2-2 | TRBV5-1
TGTGCCAGCAGCAGCTCTGGGGCCAACGTCCTGACTTTC | CASSSSGANVLTF | 13 | - | - | TRBJ2-6 | TRBV27
TGCGCCAGCAGCCCACTTAGCGGGAGAGGTCCCGCAGATACGCAGTATTTT | CASSPLSGRGPADTQYF | 17 | TRBD2 | - | TRBJ2-3 | TRBV5-1
TGTGCCAGCAGCAAAGCCAAAACTAGCGGGCCCCAGCAAAGGGTGCAGTACTTC | CASSKAKTSGPQQRVQYF | 18 | - | - | TRBJ2-7 | TRBV21-1
TGTGCCAGCAGTCCGCGACGTCAGGGGGCATTTGGCTACACCTTC | CASSPRRQGAFGYTF | 15 | TRBD1 | once | TRBJ1-2 | TRBV28
TGTGCCAGCAGTCGCTCTGGCGGGAGGACTGACGAGCAGTACTTC | CASSRSGGRTDEQYF | 15 | TRBD2 | - | TRBJ2-7 | TRBV6-5
TGCAGCGCCAAGGGACAGGGGGAAAATCAGCCCCAGCATTTT | CSAKGQGENQPQHF | 14 | TRBD1 | - | TRBJ1-5 | TRBV29-1
TGTGCCAGCAGCCCCGGCTCCGGCATTCGGGGTGAAAAACTGTTTTTT | CASSPGSGIRGEKLFF | 16 | - | - | TRBJ1-4 | TRBV5-8
TGTGCCAGCAGCGTTGACTCTAGCACAGATACGCAGTATTTT | CASSVDSSTDTQYF | 14 | - | few | TRBJ2-3 | TRBV9
TGTGCCAGCAGCCCAAGGACAGGGGCGACCACTGGAAACACCATATATTTT | CASSPRTGATTGNTIYF | 17 | TRBD1 | once | TRBJ1-3 | TRBV5-6
TGTGCCAGTAGTTCCCCTTCGTGGGAGAAACATTCCTACGAGCAGTACTTC | CASSSPSWEKHSYEQYF | 17 | - | - | TRBJ2-7 | TRBV19
TGTGCCAGCAGCCAAGGTTTCGGAGACAACTATGGCTACACCTTC | CASSQGFGDNYGYTF | 15 | - | - | TRBJ1-2 | TRBV4-2